The entry below gives a single T cell receptor (beta chain) sequence along with its context. Its antigen remains unidentified. Only in-frame clones appear in the TCRdb table, and some are missing; sequencing was by immunoSEQ multiplex PCR. The data show hundreds of thousands of clones, roughly two thirds seen once. This sample is part of a study of cytotoxic CD8 clonotypes in ibrutinib-treated CLL. Study-wide results and caveats: Shared public clonotypes were rare, and on treatment they either got smaller or stayed the same. Investigators sampled sustained-remission and progressing patients at differing times.

J was trimmed by 0 bases and V by 5 bases; bases with no gene match: 2. CDR1 is MNHNY and CDR2 is SVGAGI in the germline V gene (reference sequence). The CDR3 covers 14 residues. Sample: PBMCs, taken after 36 months of ibrutinib treatment. The V gene is TRBV6-6, the J gene TRBJ1-1; 8 positions match TRBD1. This receptor was obtained from a human donor with chronic lymphocytic leukemia. CDR3 amino acids: CASSRQGMNTEAFF. CDR3 bases: TGTGCCAGCAGTCGACAGGGGATGAACACTGAAGCTTTCTTT.